This T cell receptor beta chain was documented in a study of quantifying T cell responses using KT2 cells. As for the study in general: Reverse transcription used primers in the TCR alpha and beta constant regions. A predetermined fluorescence threshold ended the second PCR, run as a qPCR. Estimated efficiency of the T4 ligation step was above 8.5% under optimum conditions.

As concerns this clonotype: What it binds is not known.

An oligo carrying a UMI was ligated to the cDNA 3' end. First-round PCR used about 4 cycles and beta primers RC1.1 and RC1.2 covering TRBC1 and TRBC2. From the second PCR onward, TCR alpha and beta chains were processed separately. TCRdb reanalysed the UMI-ligation and nested PCR reads using MiXCR and keeps one entry per CDR3 protein. Counted here are 45,000 to 65,000 distinct CDR3 sequences, roughly an eighth occurring once; the ten biggest clones make up about 9.4%. This CDR3 region has 14 residues. Germline CDR1 is MNHNY and CDR2 is SVGAGI (reference sequence). V was pared by 2 bases and J by 8 bases, with 15 bases between. Findings and caveats of the study: Even the lowest spike-in, about one KT2 cell per 100,000 PBMC, yielded detectable KT2 sequences.

The chain employs TRBV6-6 and TRBJ1-2; D may be TRBD1 (6 bases). The clonotype originates from a human donor. The sample comprised PBMCs spiked with cells of the T cell clone KT2. DNA for the CDR3: TGTGCCAGCAGTTACGACAACAGGGAGAAAGGCTACACCTTC. Protein: CASSYDNREKGYTF.